This T cell receptor beta chain was identified in a study of beta chain features in type 1 diabetes. Study conclusions and caveats: Within each of all four CD4+ subsets, Type 1 diabetes patients had TCRB CDR3s that were moderately but significantly shorter. Any HLA effect on TCRB rearrangement was left unresolved by small sub-analyses. Within the patient group, naive, central memory and Treg TCRB repertoires appeared more similar to each other than within healthy donors.

The authors took one heparinised blood draw, averaging about 120 mL, from each donor. The entirety of the isolated RNA underwent reverse transcription, so expressed TCRB transcripts were sequenced. For naive, central memory and regulatory T cell samples, reads averaged roughly 3.7 million. TCRdb's table, derived via immunoSEQ multiplex PCR, lists solely in-frame clones and lacks some. Found here are under 300,000 clones, about 20% of them singletons; the top ten hold approximately 0.029%. The germline CDR1 and CDR2 sequences are LNHNV and YYDKDF (reference sequence). The CDR3 loop spans 18 amino acids. V lost 1 base, J lost 4 bases, and 11 bases stayed unmatched. This clone was recorded a few times. No antigen is known for it.

The J gene is TRBJ2-1, the V gene TRBV15; 9 nucleotides line up with TRBD2. Material for sequencing was naive CD4+ T cells from blood. The receptor's source is a woman aged 40 to 49 with type 1 diabetes. The DNA of the CDR3 is TGTGCCACCAGCAGAGGTTCCGGCCTAGCGGGAAATTACAATGAGCAGTTCTTC. Protein: CATSRGSGLAGNYNEQFF.